The source of this TCR beta chain is a study of blood T cell repertoires in COVID-19 (dated by TCRdb to the early 2020s). Context from the whole study: The collaborator samples originated in the United States, Italy and Spain and spanned the acute and convalescent phases of COVID-19. The material from the prospective study consisted of cDNA or gDNA derived from T cells, B-cell-depleted T cells, or PBMCs. Subjects who had been exposed to COVID-19, were actively infected with it, or had recovered from it provided the deeply sampled blood TCRbeta repertoires that made up the dataset. The repertoires were made available in a free public database intended to serve as a resource for research on the immune response to SARS-CoV-2. Samples were obtained from the ongoing ImmuneRACE study (first 160 participants) and from 1,200 or so subjects provided by 6 global collaborators. Sample metadata almost always included a de-identified subject ID, COVID-19 status, age in years and sex. Where available, HLA class I and class II types were taken from metadata supplied by the sample provider and were not determined by assay-based typing.

About this clone: No cognate antigen has been identified for it. Per-base qualities were not stored, and no clone one base away is much larger.

At one collaborating source in Seattle, patients were enrolled during active infection and were followed longitudinally through the course of disease. Whole blood was collected in K2EDTA tubes by collaborating institutions according to the institutions' own protocols. For TCRbeta analysis, collaborator samples were shipped as frozen whole blood, as isolated PBMCs, or as DNA extracted from either sample type. The full study reports these points: How much clinical and demographic metadata was included differed by source and by participant, and the metadata was provided uncurated.

The CDR3 sequence holds 16 residues, the cysteine and phenylalanine included. CDR3 DNA is the only sequence kept; it has 48 bases, read in frame from the first base. The germline V and J ends show losses of 4 bases and 2 bases respectively, and no gene match explains 9 bases of the junction. Taken from the germline V gene (reference sequence), the CDR1 and CDR2 loops are GTSNPN and SVGIG. The immunoSEQ Assay, a bias-controlled multiplex PCR, was used to amplify TCRbeta CDR3 regions from genomic DNA. For the original study's pipeline: Within the assay, amplification of reference gene primers was used to estimate how many nucleated cells each sample contained. Sequence reads were collapsed and filtered to measure the absolute abundance of every unique TCRbeta CDR3 rearrangement. Productive Simpson clonality was computed per sample as the square root of Simpson's diversity index over productive rearrangements. TCRdb limited this immuneACCESS table to in-frame rearrangements with V and J called. A share of clones is missing; checked studies link under half to unresolved V genes, and the rest is unexplained. From that table come the V and J calls and clone size; the DNA was used to work out D and trimming. The sample has roughly 290,000 clones on record, 90% of them singletons. In total, the top ten clones hold about 7% of the sample.

This sequence uses TRBV30 and TRBJ2-2; 8 bases in the junction line up with TRBD2. The source is a woman aged 25 to 39 with COVID-19, enrolled during active disease. The source material was peripheral blood. The CDR3: CAWTLLAELNTGELFF. Here is the DNA: TGTGCCTGGACTCTACTAGCGGAGCTCAACACCGGGGAGCTGTTTTTT. Outside the CDR3, residues come from the reference TRBV30 and TRBJ2-2 proteins, so the full variable domain is: SQTIHQWPATLVQPVGSPLSLECTVEGTSNPNLYWYRQAAGRGLQLLFYSVGIGQISSEVPQNLSASRPQDRQFILSSKKLLLSDSGFYLCAWTLLAELNTGELFFGEGSRLTVL.